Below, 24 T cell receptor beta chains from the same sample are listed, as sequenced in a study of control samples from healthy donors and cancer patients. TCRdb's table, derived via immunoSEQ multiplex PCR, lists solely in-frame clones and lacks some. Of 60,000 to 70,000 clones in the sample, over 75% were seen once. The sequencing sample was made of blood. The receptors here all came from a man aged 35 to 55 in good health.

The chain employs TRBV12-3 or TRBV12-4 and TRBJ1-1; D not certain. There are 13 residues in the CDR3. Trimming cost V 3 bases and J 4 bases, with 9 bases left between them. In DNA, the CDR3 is TGTGCCAGCAGTTTTTGGGGAAGCACTGAAGCTTTCTTT. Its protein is CASSFWGSTEAFF.

In DNA, the CDR3 is TGTGCCAGCAGCTTAGGCACCTATGAAGCTTTCTTT. It specifies CASSLGTYEAFF. This sequence joins TRBV7-9 and TRBJ1-1; D gene unclear. This CDR3 is 12 amino acids long. Germline lookup yields CDR1 SEHNR and CDR2 FQNEAQ (reference sequence). V was cut by 1 base and J by 7 bases, with 7 bases left in between.

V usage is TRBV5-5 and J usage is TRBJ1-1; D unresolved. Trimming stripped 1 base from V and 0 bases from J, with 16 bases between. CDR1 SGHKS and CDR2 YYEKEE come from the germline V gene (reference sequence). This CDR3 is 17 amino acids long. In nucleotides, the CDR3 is TGTGCCAGCAGCTTGTTGCAGTCTATCGCCCTGAACACTGAAGCTTTCTTT. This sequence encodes CASSLLQSIALNTEAFF.

The CDR3 loop is CASWGAGGFGGELFF. For the CDR3, the DNA is TGTGCCAGCTGGGGGGCAGGGGGCTTTGGCGGGGAGCTGTTTTTT. The chain uses TRBV28 and TRBJ2-2; 8 bases match TRBD1. The germline CDR1 and CDR2 sequences are MDHEN and SYDVKM. Trimming took 8 bases from V and 7 from J; bases not matched to a gene: 12. The CDR3 totals 15 residues.

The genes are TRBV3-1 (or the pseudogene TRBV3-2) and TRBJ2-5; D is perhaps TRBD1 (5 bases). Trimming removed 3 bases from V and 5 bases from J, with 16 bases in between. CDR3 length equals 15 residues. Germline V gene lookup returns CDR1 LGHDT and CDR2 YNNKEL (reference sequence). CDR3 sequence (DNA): TGTGCCAGCAGCCATCCGGCAGGGCCCCGGGAGACCCAGTACTTC. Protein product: CASSHPAGPRETQYF.

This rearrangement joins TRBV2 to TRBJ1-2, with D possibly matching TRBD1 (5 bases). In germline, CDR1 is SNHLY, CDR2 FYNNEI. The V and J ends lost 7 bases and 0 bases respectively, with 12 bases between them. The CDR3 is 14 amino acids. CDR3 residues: CASIGALSNYGYTF. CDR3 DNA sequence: TGTGCCAGCATAGGGGCTCTGTCTAACTATGGCTACACCTTC.

CDR3 nucleotide sequence: TGTGCCAGCAGCTTGGGGGGTTTACTCACTGAAGCTTTCTTT. Amino acid sequence: CASSLGGLLTEAFF. This sequence joins TRBV11-1 and TRBJ1-1, with D possibly matching TRBD1 (5 bases). The CDR3 runs 14 residues. Per the germline V gene, CDR1 is SGHAT and CDR2 is FQDESV (reference sequence). V dropped 3 bases and J dropped 4 bases, with 12 bases sitting between them.

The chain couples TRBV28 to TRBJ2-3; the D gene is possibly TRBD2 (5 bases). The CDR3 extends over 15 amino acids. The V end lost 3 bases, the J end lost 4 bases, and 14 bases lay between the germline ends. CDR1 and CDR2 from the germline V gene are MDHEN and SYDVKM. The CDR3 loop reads CASSLGSGGADTQYF. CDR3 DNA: TGTGCCAGCAGTTTGGGAAGCGGAGGAGCAGATACGCAGTATTTT.

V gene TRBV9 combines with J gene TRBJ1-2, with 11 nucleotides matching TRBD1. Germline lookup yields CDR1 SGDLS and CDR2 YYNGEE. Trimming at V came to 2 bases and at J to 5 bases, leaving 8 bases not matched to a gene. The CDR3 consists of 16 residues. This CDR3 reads CASSVAGQGAGYGYTF. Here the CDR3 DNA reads TGTGCCAGCAGCGTGGCCGGACAGGGGGCTGGTTATGGCTACACCTTC.

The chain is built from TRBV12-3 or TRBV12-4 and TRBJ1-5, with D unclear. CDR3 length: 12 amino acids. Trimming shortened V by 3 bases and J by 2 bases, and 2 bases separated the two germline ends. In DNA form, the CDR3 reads TGTGCCAGCAGTTTTGGCAATCAGCCCCAGCATTTT. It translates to CASSFGNQPQHF.

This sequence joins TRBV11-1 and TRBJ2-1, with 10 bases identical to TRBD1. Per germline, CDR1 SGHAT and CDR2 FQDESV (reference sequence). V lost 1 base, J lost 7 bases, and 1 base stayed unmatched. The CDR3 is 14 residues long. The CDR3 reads CASSLGQGANEQFF. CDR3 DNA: TGTGCCAGCAGCTTAGGACAGGGGGCTAATGAGCAGTTCTTC.

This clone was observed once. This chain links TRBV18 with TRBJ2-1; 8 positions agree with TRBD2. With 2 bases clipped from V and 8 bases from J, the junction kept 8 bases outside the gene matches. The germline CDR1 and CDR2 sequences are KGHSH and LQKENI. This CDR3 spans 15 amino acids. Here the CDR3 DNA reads TGTGCCAGCTCACCAAACGGGAGGGCCCGCCATGAGCAGTTCTTC. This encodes CASSPNGRARHEQFF.

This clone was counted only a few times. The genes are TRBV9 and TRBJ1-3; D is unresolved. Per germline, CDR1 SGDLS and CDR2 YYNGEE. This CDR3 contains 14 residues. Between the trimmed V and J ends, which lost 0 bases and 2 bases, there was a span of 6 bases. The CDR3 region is CASSVGVTGNTIYF. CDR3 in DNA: TGTGCCAGCAGCGTAGGGGTCACTGGAAACACCATATATTTT.

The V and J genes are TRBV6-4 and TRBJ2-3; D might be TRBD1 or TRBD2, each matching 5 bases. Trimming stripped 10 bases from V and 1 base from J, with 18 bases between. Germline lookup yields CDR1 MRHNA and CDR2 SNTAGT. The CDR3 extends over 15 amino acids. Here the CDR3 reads CATAFNGAGTDTQYF. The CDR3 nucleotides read TGTGCCACCGCATTTAACGGGGCAGGCACAGATACGCAGTATTTT.

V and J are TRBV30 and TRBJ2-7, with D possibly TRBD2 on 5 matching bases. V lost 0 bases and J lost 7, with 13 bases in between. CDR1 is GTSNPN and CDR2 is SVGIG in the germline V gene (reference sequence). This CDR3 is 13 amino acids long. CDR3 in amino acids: CAWSVAVLGEQYF. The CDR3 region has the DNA TGTGCCTGGAGTGTAGCGGTGTTGGGGGAGCAGTACTTC.

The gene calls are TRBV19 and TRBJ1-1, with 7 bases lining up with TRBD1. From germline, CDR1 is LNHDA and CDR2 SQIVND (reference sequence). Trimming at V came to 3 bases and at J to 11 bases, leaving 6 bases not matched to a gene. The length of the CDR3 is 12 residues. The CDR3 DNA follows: TGTGCCAGTAGTATCAGGACAGGATTGGCTTTCTTT. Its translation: CASSIRTGLAFF.

CDR3 protein: CASSLVGVATGDSYEQYF. The CDR3 nucleotides read TGTGCCAGCAGCTTAGTTGGGGTCGCGACAGGAGATTCCTACGAGCAGTACTTC. The rearrangement links TRBV11-3 to TRBJ2-7; TRBD1 might be the D (6 bases). Germline V gene lookup returns CDR1 SGHNT and CDR2 YENEEA. There are 18 residues in the CDR3. V was pared by 1 base and J by 1 base, with 20 bases between.

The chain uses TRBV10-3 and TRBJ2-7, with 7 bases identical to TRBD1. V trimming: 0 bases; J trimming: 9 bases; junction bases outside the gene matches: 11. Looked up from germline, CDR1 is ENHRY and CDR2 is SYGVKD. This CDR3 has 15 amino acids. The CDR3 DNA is TGTGCCATCAGTGAGTCGAGGCAGGGGGAGATTGGGCAGTACTTC. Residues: CAISESRQGEIGQYF.

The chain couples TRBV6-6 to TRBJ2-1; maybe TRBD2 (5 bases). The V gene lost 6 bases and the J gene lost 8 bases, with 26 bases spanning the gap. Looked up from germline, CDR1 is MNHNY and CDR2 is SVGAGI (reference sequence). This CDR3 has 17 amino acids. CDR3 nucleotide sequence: TGTGCCAGCAGCCGATCGTTGTCGAGGACTTTTACGGATGAGCAGTTCTTC. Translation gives CASSRSLSRTFTDEQFF.

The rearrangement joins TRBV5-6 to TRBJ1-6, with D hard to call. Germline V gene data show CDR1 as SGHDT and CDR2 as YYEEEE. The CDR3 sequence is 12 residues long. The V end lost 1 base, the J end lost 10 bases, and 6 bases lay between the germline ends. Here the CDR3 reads CASSLMGSPLHF. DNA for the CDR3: TGTGCCAGCAGCTTGATGGGATCACCCCTCCACTTT.

Here the CDR3 reads CASSYSELSGETQYF. Here the CDR3 DNA reads TGTGCCAGCAGTTACTCAGAGCTGAGCGGCGAGACCCAGTACTTC. The V and J genes are TRBV6-2 or TRBV6-3 and TRBJ2-5, with D perhaps matching TRBD2 (5 bases). Deletions cut 0 bases from V and 5 bases from J, with 13 bases between. The CDR3 sequence is 15 residues long. Looked up from germline, CDR1 is MNHEY and CDR2 is SVGEGT.

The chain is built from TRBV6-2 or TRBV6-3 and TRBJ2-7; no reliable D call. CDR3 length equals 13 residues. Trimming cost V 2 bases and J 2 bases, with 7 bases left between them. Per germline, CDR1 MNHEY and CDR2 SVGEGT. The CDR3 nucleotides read TGTGCCAGCAGTTACGCGGTGGCCTACGAGCAGTACTTC. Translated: CASSYAVAYEQYF.

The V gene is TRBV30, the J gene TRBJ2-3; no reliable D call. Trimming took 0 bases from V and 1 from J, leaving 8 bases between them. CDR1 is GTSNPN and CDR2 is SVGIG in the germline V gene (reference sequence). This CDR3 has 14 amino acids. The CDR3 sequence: CAWSVRLGTDTQYF. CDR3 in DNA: TGTGCCTGGAGTGTCCGGTTGGGCACAGATACGCAGTATTTT.

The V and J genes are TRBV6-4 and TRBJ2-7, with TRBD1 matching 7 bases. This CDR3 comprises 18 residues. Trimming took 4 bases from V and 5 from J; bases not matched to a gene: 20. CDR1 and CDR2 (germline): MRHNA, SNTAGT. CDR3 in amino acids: CASSGPSDDRASPHEQYF. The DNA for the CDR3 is TGTGCCAGCAGTGGCCCTTCCGATGACAGGGCTTCCCCTCACGAGCAGTACTTC.